These T cell receptor beta chains were read from a single sample in a study of tumor-infiltrating lymphocytes in localized non-small cell lung cancer. Assay used: immunoSEQ multiplex PCR; TCRdb lists only in-frame clones, some missing. The data contain some 10,000 clones, around 68% of them singletons. Sequenced input: lung tumor tissue. The receptors were sampled from a human donor with non-small cell lung cancer. Each CDR3 is given without its conserved first and last residue. The order of the fields is J gene, CDR3 length, V gene, CDR3 protein.

TRBJ1-3 | 11 | TRBV29-1 | SVARGGGNTIY
TRBJ1-5 | 14 | TRBV10-2 | ASSDDRDRVRQPQH
TRBJ2-7 | 13 | TRBV7-2 | ASSVGLAANYEQY
NA | 13 | TRBV14 | ASSQDRVRKYEQY
TRBJ2-1 | 15 | TRBV12-5 | ASGQPESTGWYNEQF
TRBJ2-1 | 11 | TRBV6-6 | ASSYSTGPGRF
TRBJ2-7 | 11 | TRBV5-4 | ASRDIALYEQY
TRBJ1-5 | 13 | TRBV2 | ASSDRGRGNQPQH
TRBJ1-1 | 13 | TRBV18 | ASSDRTGLNTEAF
TRBJ2-1 | 8 | TRBV6-6 | ASSHNEQF
TRBJ1-3 | 12 | TRBV9 | ASSPRGRGNTIY
TRBJ2-5 | 14 | TRBV7-2 | ASSRTGGSSQETQY
TRBJ2-2 | 12 | TRBV19 | ASSIDRFTGELF
TRBJ2-3 | 13 | TRBV7-6 | ASSSLLTRTDTQY
TRBJ1-6 | 13 | TRBV2 | ASSERASAGSPLH
TRBJ2-5 | 10 | TRBV29-1 | SVDVARGTQY
TRBJ2-5 | 10 | TRBV18 | ASSPVGDRVH
TRBJ1-2 | 14 | TRBV9 | ASSAHGVATLDGYT
TRBJ2-7 | 13 | TRBV9 | ASSVSGTVVNEQY
TRBJ1-2 | 13 | TRBV7-9 | ASSLWWIGLEGYT
TRBJ2-2 | 11 | TRBV5-6 | ASSSTGPGELF
TRBJ2-7 | 11 | TRBV9 | ASSPLGEGEQY
TRBJ2-6 | 15 | TRBV5-4 | ASTKGQGATGANVLT
TRBJ1-2 | 10 | TRBV2 | ASSAAGYGYT
TRBJ1-6 | 12 | TRBV5-8 | ASSYGTGNSPLH
TRBJ2-5 | 12 | TRBV30 | AWVRGAGQETQY
TRBJ2-5 | 14 | TRBV7-2 | ASSLGPAGGQETQY
TRBJ2-3 | 15 | TRBV9 | ASSPRRTGRSTDTQY
TRBJ1-1 | 8 | TRBV11-2 | ASSWSEAF
TRBJ2-2 | 12 | TRBV30 | AWSVGPDTGELF
TRBJ1-1 | 11 | TRBV9 | ASSAITGAEAF
TRBJ1-1 | 12 | TRBV5-1 | ASSLSPPNTEAF
TRBJ2-7 | 11 | TRBV6-5 | ASSRGLAYEQY
TRBJ1-3 | 10 | TRBV30 | AWKASGNTIY
TRBJ1-2 | 13 | TRBV7-2 | ASSLSTGQGRGYT
TRBJ2-7 | 9 | TRBV30 | AWTESYEQY
TRBJ1-5 | 13 | TRBV6-6 | ASSYSGSNNQPQH
TRBJ2-3 | 14 | TRBV2 | ASIGLAGSVTDTQY
TRBJ2-3 | 13 | TRBV7-6 | ASSRAGPPTDTQY
TRBJ2-7 | 13 | TRBV11-2 | ASSFSGTGAYEQY
TRBJ2-3 | 17 | TRBV4-1 | ASSPGGQRGGPHADTQY
TRBJ2-3 | 14 | TRBV5-4 | ASSFGLAGVTDTQY
TRBJ1-5 | 14 | TRBV4-1 | ASSQGSPYSNQPQH
TRBJ1-2 | 10 | TRBV29-1 | SGQAGVEGYT
TRBJ2-1 | 13 | TRBV30 | AWSGGLAGASEQF
TRBJ2-1 | 9 | TRBV7-2 | ASSRGPEQF
TRBJ2-1 | 14 | TRBV4-3 | ASSQFPMDVRGRQF
TRBJ2-2 | 14 | TRBV5-1 | ASSLASFGNTGELF
TRBJ1-1 | 14 | TRBV7-9 | ASSYGTLAIGTEAF
TRBJ2-1 | 12 | TRBV5-4 | ASRLGGGSGEQF
TRBJ2-1 | 14 | TRBV5-6 | ASSFIEDSSYNEQF
TRBJ2-6 | 16 | TRBV7-9 | ASSPASGVISGANVLT
TRBJ1-2 | 9 | TRBV30 | AWRLDYGYT
TRBJ2-7 | 14 | TRBV5-1 | ASSSGRQAFSYEQY
TRBJ2-5 | 13 | TRBV7-9 | ASSQSSGGAQTQY
TRBJ2-2 | 13 | TRBV10-3 | AISRTSGRNGELF
TRBJ2-7 | 11 | TRBV6-5 | ASIGRGSYEQY
TRBJ2-3 | 12 | TRBV5-4 | ASRVASGPDTQY
TRBJ2-7 | 10 | TRBV6-4 | ASSDRRNEQY